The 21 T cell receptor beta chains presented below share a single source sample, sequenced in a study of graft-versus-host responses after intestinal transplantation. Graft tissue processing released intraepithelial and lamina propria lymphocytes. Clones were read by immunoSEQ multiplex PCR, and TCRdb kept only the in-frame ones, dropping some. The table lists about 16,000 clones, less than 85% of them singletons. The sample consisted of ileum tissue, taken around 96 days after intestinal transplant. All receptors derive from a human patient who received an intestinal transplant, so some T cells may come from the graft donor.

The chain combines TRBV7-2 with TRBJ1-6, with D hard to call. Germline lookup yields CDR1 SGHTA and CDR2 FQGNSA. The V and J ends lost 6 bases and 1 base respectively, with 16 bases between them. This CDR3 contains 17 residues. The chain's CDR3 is CASSPPGVRSYNSPLHF. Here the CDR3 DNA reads TGTGCCAGCAGTCCTCCCGGGGTCCGGTCCTATAATTCACCCCTCCACTTT.

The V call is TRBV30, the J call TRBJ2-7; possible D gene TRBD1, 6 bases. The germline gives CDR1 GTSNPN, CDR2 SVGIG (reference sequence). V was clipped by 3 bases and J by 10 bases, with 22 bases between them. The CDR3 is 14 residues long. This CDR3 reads CAWSPLPAQGIQYF. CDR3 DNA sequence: TGTGCCTGGAGCCCCCTCCCCGCACAGGGAATCCAGTACTTC.

The CDR3 DNA follows: TGTGCCAGCAGTTACTCGTGGACAGCCGGAGGAGGCTACACCTTC. Translating it yields CASSYSWTAGGGYTF. The chain links TRBV6-5 to TRBJ1-2; the D gene is possibly TRBD1 (6 bases). Germline V lookup: CDR1 MNHEY, CDR2 SVGAGI. V dropped 0 bases and J dropped 8 bases, with 16 bases sitting between them. The length of the CDR3 is 15 residues.

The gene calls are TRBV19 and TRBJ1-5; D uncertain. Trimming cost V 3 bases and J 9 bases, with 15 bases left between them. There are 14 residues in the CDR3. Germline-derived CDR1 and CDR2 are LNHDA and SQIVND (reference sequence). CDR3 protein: CASSIGQDLRPQHF. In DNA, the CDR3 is TGTGCCAGTAGTATCGGGCAGGACTTGAGGCCCCAGCATTTT.

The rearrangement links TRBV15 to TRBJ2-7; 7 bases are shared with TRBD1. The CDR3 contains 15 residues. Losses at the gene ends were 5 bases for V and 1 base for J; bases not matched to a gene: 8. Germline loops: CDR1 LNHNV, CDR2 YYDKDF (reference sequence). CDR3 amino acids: CATSPPRGISYEQYF. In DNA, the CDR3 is TGTGCCACCAGCCCCCCCAGGGGGATTTCCTACGAGCAGTACTTC.

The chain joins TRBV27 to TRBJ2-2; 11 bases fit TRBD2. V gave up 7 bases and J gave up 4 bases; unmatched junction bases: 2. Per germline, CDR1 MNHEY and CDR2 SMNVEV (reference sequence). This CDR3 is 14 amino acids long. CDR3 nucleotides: TGTGCCAGCACCCTAGCGGGAGGCACCGGGGAGCTGTTTTTT. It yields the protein CASTLAGGTGELFF.

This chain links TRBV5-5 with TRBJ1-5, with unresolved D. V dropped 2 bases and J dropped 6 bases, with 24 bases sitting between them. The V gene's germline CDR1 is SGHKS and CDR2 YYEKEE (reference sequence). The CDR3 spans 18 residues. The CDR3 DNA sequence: TGTGCCAGCAGCTTTGTCGGGTGGTCCGAAGGGCTTGGTCAGCCCCAGCATTTT. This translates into CASSFVGWSEGLGQPQHF.

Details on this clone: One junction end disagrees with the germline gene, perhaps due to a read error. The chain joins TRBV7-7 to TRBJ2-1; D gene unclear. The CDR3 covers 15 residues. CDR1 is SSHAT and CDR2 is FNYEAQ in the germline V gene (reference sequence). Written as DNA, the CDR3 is TGTGCTAGCAGCACTCGGGTGAGCTCCTACAATGAGCAGTTCTTC. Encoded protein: CASSTRVSSYNEQFF.

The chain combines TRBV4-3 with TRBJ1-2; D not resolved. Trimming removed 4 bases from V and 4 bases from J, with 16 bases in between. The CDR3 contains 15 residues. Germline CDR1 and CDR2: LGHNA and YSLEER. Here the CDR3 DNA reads TGCGCCAGCAGCCCTATTGGATACTTATCCTATGGCTACACCTTC. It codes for CASSPIGYLSYGYTF.

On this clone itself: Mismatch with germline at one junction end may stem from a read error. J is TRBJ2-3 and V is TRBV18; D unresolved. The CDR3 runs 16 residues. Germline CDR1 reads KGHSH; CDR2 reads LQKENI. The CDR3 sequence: CASSVMWTYSTNTQYF. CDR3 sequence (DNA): TGTGCCAGCTCCGTCATGTGGACGTACAGCACAAATACGCAGTATTTT.

The chain's CDR3 is CASSDPGLGYGYTF. CDR3 coding DNA: TGTGCCAGCAGTGACCCGGGCTTGGGCTATGGCTACACCTTC. This chain links TRBV6-4 with TRBJ1-2, with D uncertain. Germline-derived CDR1 and CDR2 are MRHNA and SNTAGT. Trimming took 2 bases from V and 4 from J, leaving 11 bases between them. CDR3 length: 14 residues.

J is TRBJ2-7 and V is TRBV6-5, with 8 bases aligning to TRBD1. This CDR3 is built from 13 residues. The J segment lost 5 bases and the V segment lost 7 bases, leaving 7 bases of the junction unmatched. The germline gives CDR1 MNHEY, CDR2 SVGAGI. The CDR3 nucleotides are TGTGCCAGCATCAGGGGGCGCGTCCACGAGCAGTACTTC. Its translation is CASIRGRVHEQYF.

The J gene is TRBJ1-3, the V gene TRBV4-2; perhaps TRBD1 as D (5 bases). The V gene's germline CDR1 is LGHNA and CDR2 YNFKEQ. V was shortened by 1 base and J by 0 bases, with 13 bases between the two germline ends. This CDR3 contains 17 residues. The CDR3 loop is CASSQAGTEASGNTIYF. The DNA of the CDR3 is TGTGCCAGCAGCCAAGCGGGGACTGAAGCCTCTGGAAACACCATATATTTT.

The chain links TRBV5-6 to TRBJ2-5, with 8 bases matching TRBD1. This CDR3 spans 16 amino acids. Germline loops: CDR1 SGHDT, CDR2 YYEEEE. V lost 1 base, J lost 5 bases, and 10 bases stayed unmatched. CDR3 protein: CASSLFRQGAGETQYF. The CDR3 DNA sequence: TGTGCCAGCAGCTTGTTTCGCCAGGGGGCGGGGGAGACCCAGTACTTC.

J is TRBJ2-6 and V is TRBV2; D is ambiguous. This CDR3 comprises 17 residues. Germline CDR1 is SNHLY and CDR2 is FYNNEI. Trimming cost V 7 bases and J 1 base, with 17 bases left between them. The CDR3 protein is CASIPLGSQSGANVLTF. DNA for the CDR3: TGTGCCAGCATCCCACTTGGCAGTCAGTCTGGGGCCAACGTCCTGACTTTC. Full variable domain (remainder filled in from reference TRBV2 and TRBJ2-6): EPEVTQTPSHQVTQMGQEVILRCVPISNHLYFYWYRQILGQKVEFLVSFYNNEISEKSEIFDDQFSVERPDGSNFTLKIRSTKLEDSAMYFCASIPLGSQSGANVLTFGAGSRLTVL.

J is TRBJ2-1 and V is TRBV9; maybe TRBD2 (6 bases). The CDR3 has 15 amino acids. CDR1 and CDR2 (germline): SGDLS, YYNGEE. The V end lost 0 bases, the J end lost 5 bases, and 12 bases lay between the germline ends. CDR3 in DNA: TGTGCCAGCAGCGTAGGCGACGGGAGCGACAATGAGCAGTTCTTC. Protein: CASSVGDGSDNEQFF.

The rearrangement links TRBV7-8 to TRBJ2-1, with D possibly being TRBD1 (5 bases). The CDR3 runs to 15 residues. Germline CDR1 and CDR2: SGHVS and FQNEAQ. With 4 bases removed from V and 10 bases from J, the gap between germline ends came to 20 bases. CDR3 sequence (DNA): TGTGCCAGCAGCTCCTTAGCTTCAGCTCACAGGGAGCAGTTCTTC. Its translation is CASSSLASAHREQFF.

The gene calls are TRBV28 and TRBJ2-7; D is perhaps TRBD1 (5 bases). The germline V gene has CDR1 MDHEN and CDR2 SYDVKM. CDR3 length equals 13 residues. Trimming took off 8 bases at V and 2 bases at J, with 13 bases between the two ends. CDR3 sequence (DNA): TGTGCCAGCCTACAGGCTAACCCCTACGAGCAGTACTTC. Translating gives CASLQANPYEQYF.

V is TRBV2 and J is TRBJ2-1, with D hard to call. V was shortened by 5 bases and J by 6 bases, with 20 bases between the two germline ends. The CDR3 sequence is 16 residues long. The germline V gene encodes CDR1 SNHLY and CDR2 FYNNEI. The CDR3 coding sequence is TGTGCCAGCAGTCGGCTCCTCCCCTTAATTCCCAATGAGCAGTTCTTC. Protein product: CASSRLLPLIPNEQFF.

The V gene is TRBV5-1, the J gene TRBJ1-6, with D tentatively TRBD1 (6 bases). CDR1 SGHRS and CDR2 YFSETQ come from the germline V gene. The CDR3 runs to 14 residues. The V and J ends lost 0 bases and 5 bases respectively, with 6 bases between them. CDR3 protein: CASSLGQDNSPLHF. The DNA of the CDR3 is TGCGCCAGCAGCTTGGGACAGGATAATTCACCCCTCCACTTT.

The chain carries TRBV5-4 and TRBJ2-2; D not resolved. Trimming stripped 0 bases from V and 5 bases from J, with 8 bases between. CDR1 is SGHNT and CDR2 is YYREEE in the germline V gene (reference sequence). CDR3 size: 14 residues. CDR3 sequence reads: CASSLDSSTGELFF. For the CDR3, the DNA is TGTGCCAGCAGCTTGGACAGTTCAACCGGGGAGCTGTTTTTT.